One and the same sample provided the 19 T cell receptor beta chains below, sequenced in a study of blood T cell repertoires in COVID-19. Using immunoSEQ multiplex PCR, the repertoire was profiled, and TCRdb retains in-frame clones only, with some absent. This table has over 450,000 clones, roughly 89% appearing once. Sequenced material: peripheral blood. The receptors stem from a man younger than 35 with COVID-19, enrolled during active disease.

The chain recombines TRBV5-1 with TRBJ2-5; D is undetermined. This CDR3 has 15 amino acids. The V end lost 1 base, the J end lost 3 bases, and 13 bases lay between the germline ends. Germline V gene sequence: CDR1 SGHRS, CDR2 YFSETQ. DNA for the CDR3: TGCGCCAGCAGCTTGATGACTCCCTGGGAAGAGACCCAGTACTTC. Protein: CASSLMTPWEETQYF.

CDR3 residues: CATSDSSPGNEQFF. CDR3 sequence (DNA): TGTGCCACCAGTGATTCCTCTCCGGGCAATGAGCAGTTCTTC. This chain joins TRBV24-1 and TRBJ2-1, with unresolved D. The CDR3 extends over 14 amino acids. Germline V gives CDR1 KGHDR, CDR2 SFDVKD. The V end lost 2 bases, the J end lost 6 bases, and 10 bases lay between the germline ends.

About this clone: Other nucleotide sequences from this sample produce the same CDR3. The chain recombines TRBV5-1 with TRBJ2-1, with TRBD2 matching 8 bases. V shed 0 bases and J 7 bases; nucleotides not matched to a gene: 3. This CDR3 contains 14 residues. In germline, CDR1 is SGHRS, CDR2 YFSETQ. In nucleotides, the CDR3 is TGCGCCAGCAGCTTGGTCGGGGGGGCGAATGAGCAGTTCTTC. Amino acid sequence: CASSLVGGANEQFF.

The chain uses TRBV20-1 and TRBJ1-4; D is ambiguous. Germline values: CDR1 DFQATT, CDR2 SNEGSKA (reference sequence). V shed 6 bases and J shed 4 bases, with 6 bases lying between them. The CDR3 spans 11 residues. This CDR3 is CSAPVNEKLFF. The DNA of the CDR3 is TGCAGTGCGCCAGTTAATGAAAAACTGTTTTTT.

The V gene is TRBV3-1 (or the pseudogene TRBV3-2), the J gene TRBJ1-2; D gene ambiguous. CDR1 is LGHDT, CDR2 YNNKEL, per germline (reference sequence). The length of the CDR3 is 14 residues. V was shortened by 1 base and J by 5 bases, with 11 bases between the two germline ends. DNA of the CDR3: TGTGCCAGCAGCCAAGGAGGCAGTTCGTATGGCTACACCTTC. The encoded protein is CASSQGGSSYGYTF.

The rearrangement links TRBV12-3 or TRBV12-4 to TRBJ2-7; no definite D call. V dropped 2 bases and J dropped 7 bases, with 12 bases sitting between them. The CDR3 length is 13 residues. The CDR3 bases are TGTGCCAGCAGTTTATATACAGTGCGTGAGCAGTACTTC. Translated: CASSLYTVREQYF.

The V call is TRBV7-3, the J call TRBJ2-7, with 11 bases matching TRBD2. The J segment lost 5 bases and the V segment lost 5 bases, leaving 8 bases of the junction unmatched. The CDR3 consists of 15 residues. Germline CDR1 and CDR2: SGHTA and FQGTGA. In nucleotides, the CDR3 is TGTGCCAGCAGCCTTCTAGCGGGGGGCTTGGACGAGCAGTACTTC. Its protein is CASSLLAGGLDEQYF.

A few counts support this clone. The chain links TRBV5-1 to TRBJ1-2; the D is unclear. This CDR3 region has 13 residues. Per the germline V gene, CDR1 is SGHRS and CDR2 is YFSETQ. The V end lost 4 bases, the J end lost 4 bases, and 11 bases lay between the germline ends. Here the CDR3 reads CASSTGEGYGYTF. In DNA form, the CDR3 reads TGCGCCAGCAGCACCGGGGAGGGCTATGGCTACACCTTC.

The genes are TRBV5-4 and TRBJ2-3, with no clear D. The CDR3 contains 13 residues. V lost 4 bases to trimming and J lost 1 base, with 7 bases between them. Germline loops: CDR1 SGHNT, CDR2 YYREEE (reference sequence). CDR3: CASSTGRTDTQYF. The DNA for the CDR3 is TGTGCCAGCAGCACCGGTCGCACAGATACGCAGTATTTT. The variable domain in full, completed from reference TRBV5-4 and TRBJ2-3, reads ETGVTQSPTHLIKTRGQQVTLRCSSQSGHNTVSWYQQALGQGPQFIFQYYREEENGRGNFPPRFSGLQFPNYSSELNVNALELDDSALYLCASSTGRTDTQYFGPGTRLTVL.

The chain employs TRBV19 and TRBJ2-1, with 9 bases that match TRBD2. This CDR3 spans 16 amino acids. Germline loops: CDR1 LNHDA, CDR2 SQIVND (reference sequence). Trimming took 7 bases from V and 3 from J; bases not matched to a gene: 10. The CDR3 loop is CASTVGGSGSYNEQFF. The CDR3 DNA follows: TGTGCCAGTACCGTCGGGGGTAGCGGGAGCTACAATGAGCAGTTCTTC.

The chain recombines TRBV11-2 with TRBJ2-2; D not resolved. Trimming removed 5 bases at V and 3 bases at J, with 7 bases between. CDR1 SGHAT and CDR2 FQNNGV come from the germline V gene. The length of the CDR3 is 13 residues. CDR3 sequence (DNA): TGTGCCAGCAGCCCCCTCCACACCGGGGAGCTGTTTTTT. Protein product: CASSPLHTGELFF.

This clone was counted a few times. V is TRBV19 and J is TRBJ1-3; D gene ambiguous. Germline CDR1 is LNHDA and CDR2 is SQIVND (reference sequence). This CDR3 has 14 residues. V lost 1 base, J lost 3 bases, and 7 bases lay in between. The CDR3: CASSIVSGGNTIYF. In DNA form, the CDR3 reads TGTGCCAGTAGTATAGTGTCGGGTGGAAACACCATATATTTT. Variable domain in full (rest from reference TRBV19 and TRBJ1-3): DGGITQSPKYLFRKEGQNVTLSCEQNLNHDAMYWYRQDPGQGLRLIYYSQIVNDFQKGDIAEGYSVSREKKESFPLTVTSAQKNPTAFYLCASSIVSGGNTIYFGEGSWLTVV.

This sequence joins TRBV2 and TRBJ2-1; 13 bases are shared with TRBD2. V trimming: 4 bases; J trimming: 7 bases; junction bases outside the gene matches: 4. Germline V gene lookup returns CDR1 SNHLY and CDR2 FYNNEI. This CDR3 region has 15 residues. CDR3 in amino acids: CASSGTSGGRNEQFF. The CDR3 nucleotides are TGTGCCAGCAGTGGGACTAGCGGGGGTCGTAATGAGCAGTTCTTC.

Ten or more counts support this clone. The chain is built from TRBV9 and TRBJ2-3, with D possibly TRBD1 on 6 matching bases. Germline V CDR1 and CDR2: SGDLS, YYNGEE. The CDR3 is 16 amino acids. The V end lost 3 bases, the J end lost 2 bases, and 16 bases lay between the germline ends. In DNA, the CDR3 is TGTGCCAGCAGCGCTGGGCCGGGACAAGACACAGATACGCAGTATTTT. It yields the protein CASSAGPGQDTDTQYF. Full variable domain (missing parts from reference TRBV9 and TRBJ2-3): DSGVTQTPKHLITATGQRVTLRCSPRSGDLSVYWYQQSLDQGLQFLIQYYNGEERAKGNILERFSAQQFPDLHSELNLSSLELGDSALYFCASSAGPGQDTDTQYFGPGTRLTVL.

V gene TRBV7-2 combines with J gene TRBJ1-2; D ambiguous. With 4 bases removed from V and 10 bases from J, the gap between germline ends came to 10 bases. Germline values: CDR1 SGHTA, CDR2 FQGNSA. CDR3 length: 11 amino acids. The CDR3 sequence: CASSSSFVYTF. DNA for the CDR3: TGTGCCAGCAGCTCTAGCTTTGTCTACACCTTC. Full variable domain (rest looked up from reference TRBV7-2 and TRBJ1-2): GAGVSQSPSNKVTEKGKDVELRCDPISGHTALYWYRQSLGQGLEFLIYFQGNSAPDKSGLPSDRFSAERTGGSVSTLTIQRTQQEDSAVYLCASSSSFVYTFGSGTRLTVV.

The CDR3 region is CASRVTGTANEKLFF. Here the CDR3 DNA reads TGTGCCAGTAGAGTTACCGGGACAGCTAATGAAAAACTGTTTTTT. The chain recombines TRBV19 with TRBJ1-4, with 7 bases aligning to TRBD1. The V gene's germline CDR1 is LNHDA and CDR2 SQIVND (reference sequence). The CDR3 covers 15 residues. The trim removed 6 bases at V and 3 bases at J, leaving 7 bases unmatched.

This sequence joins TRBV15 and TRBJ1-1; 7 bases fit TRBD1. In germline, CDR1 is LNHNV, CDR2 YYDKDF (reference sequence). The CDR3 is 16 residues long. V gave up 5 bases and J gave up 7 bases; unmatched junction bases: 16. This CDR3 is CATSAGTDLRALEAFF. The CDR3 nucleotides read TGTGCCACCAGCGCCGGGACAGATCTCCGAGCCCTTGAAGCTTTCTTT.

V gene TRBV25-1 combines with J gene TRBJ2-1; D gene uncertain. V was clipped by 1 base and J by 2 bases, with 9 bases between them. The CDR3 sequence is 15 residues long. CDR1 is MGHDK and CDR2 is SYGVNS in the germline V gene. CDR3 residues: CASSESKRPYNEQFF. The CDR3 nucleotides are TGTGCCAGCAGTGAATCTAAGCGACCCTACAATGAGCAGTTCTTC.

This chain's CDR3 is CSVSLTSASNTGELFF. The CDR3, as DNA: TGCAGCGTTTCACTAACTAGCGCATCGAACACCGGGGAGCTGTTTTTT. The chain recombines TRBV29-1 with TRBJ2-2, with 7 bases matching TRBD2. The CDR3 has 16 residues. Losses at the gene ends were 5 bases for V and 0 bases for J; bases not matched to a gene: 9. Germline CDR1 reads SQVTM; CDR2 reads ANQGSEA.